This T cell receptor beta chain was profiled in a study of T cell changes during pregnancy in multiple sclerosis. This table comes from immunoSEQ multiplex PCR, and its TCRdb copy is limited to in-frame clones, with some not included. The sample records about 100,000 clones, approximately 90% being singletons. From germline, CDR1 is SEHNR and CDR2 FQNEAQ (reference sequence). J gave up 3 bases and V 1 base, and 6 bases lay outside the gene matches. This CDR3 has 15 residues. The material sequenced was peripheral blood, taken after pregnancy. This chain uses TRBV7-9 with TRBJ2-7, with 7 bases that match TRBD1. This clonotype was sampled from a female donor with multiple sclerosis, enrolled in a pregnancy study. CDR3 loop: CASSLEEQGIYEQYF. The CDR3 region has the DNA TGTGCCAGCAGCTTAGAGGAACAGGGGATCTACGAGCAGTACTTC.